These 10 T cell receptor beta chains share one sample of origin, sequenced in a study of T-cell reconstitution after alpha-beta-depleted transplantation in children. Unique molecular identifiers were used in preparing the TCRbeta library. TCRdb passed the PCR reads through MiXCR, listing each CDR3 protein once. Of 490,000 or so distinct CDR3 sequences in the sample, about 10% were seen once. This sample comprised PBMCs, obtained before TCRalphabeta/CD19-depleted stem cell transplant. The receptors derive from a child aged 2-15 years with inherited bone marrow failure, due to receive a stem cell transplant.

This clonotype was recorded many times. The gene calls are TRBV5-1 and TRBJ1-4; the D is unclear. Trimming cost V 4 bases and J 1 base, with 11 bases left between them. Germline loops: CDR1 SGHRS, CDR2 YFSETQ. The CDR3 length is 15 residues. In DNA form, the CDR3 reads TGCGCCAGCAGCGACGCCAAGGGAACTAATGAAAAACTGTTTTTT. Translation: CASSDAKGTNEKLFF.

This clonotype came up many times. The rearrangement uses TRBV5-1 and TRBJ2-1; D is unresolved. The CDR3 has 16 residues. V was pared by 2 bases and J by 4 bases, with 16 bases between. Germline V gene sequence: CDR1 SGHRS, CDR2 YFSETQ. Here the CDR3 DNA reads TGCGCCAGCAGCTTCGGTAGGCAGGCCGATTACAATGAGCAGTTCTTC. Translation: CASSFGRQADYNEQFF.

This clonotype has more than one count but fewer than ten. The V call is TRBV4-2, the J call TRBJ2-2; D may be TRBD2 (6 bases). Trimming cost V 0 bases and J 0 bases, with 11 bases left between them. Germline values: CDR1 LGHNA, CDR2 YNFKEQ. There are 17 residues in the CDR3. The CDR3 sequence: CASSQDRRGANTGELFF. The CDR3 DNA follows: TGTGCCAGCAGCCAAGATAGGAGGGGAGCGAACACCGGGGAGCTGTTTTTT.

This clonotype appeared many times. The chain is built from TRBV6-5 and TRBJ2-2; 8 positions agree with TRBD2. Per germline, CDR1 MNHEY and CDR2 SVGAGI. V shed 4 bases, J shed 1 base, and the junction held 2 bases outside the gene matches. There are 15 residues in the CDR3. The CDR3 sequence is CASSLLAENTGELFF. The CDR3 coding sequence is TGTGCCAGCAGTTTACTAGCGGAGAACACCGGGGAGCTGTTTTTT.

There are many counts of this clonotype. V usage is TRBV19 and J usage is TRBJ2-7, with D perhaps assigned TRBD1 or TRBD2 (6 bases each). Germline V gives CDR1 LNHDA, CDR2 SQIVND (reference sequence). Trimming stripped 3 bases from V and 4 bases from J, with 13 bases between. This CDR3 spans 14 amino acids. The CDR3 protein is CASSIAGGLYEQYF. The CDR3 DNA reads TGTGCCAGTAGTATTGCCGGGGGCTTGTACGAGCAGTACTTC.

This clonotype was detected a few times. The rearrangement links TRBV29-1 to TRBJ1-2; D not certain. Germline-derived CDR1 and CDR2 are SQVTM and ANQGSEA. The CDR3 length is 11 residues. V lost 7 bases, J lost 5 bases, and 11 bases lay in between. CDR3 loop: CSAAIQYGYTF. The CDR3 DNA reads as TGCAGCGCGGCGATTCAATATGGCTACACCTTC.

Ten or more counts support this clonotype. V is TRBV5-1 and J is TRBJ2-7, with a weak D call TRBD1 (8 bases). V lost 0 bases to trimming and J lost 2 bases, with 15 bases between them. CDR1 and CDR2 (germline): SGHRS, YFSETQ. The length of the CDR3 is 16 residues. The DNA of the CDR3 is TGCGCCAGCAGCTTGGCGAGCGGGACAGGACCCTACGAGCAGTACTTC. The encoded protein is CASSLASGTGPYEQYF. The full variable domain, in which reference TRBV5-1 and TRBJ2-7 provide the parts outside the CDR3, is KAGVTQTPRYLIKTRGQQVTLSCSPISGHRSVSWYQQTPGQGLQFLFEYFSETQRNKGNFPGRFSGRQFSNSRSEMNVSTLELGDSALYLCASSLASGTGPYEQYFGPGTRLTVT.

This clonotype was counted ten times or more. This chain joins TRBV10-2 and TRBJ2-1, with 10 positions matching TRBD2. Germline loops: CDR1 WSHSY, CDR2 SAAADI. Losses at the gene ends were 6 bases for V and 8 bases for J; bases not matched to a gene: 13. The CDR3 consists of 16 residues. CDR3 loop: CASSRATSGILYEQFF. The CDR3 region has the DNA TGCGCCAGCAGCCGTGCAACTAGCGGGATCTTATATGAGCAGTTCTTC.

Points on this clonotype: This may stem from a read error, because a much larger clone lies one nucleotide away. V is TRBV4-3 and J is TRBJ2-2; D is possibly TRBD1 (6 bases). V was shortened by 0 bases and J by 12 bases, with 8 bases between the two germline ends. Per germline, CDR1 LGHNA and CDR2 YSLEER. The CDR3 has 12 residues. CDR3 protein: CASSQDQGQLFF. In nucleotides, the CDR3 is TGCGCCAGCAGCCAAGATCAGGGGCAGCTGTTTTTT.

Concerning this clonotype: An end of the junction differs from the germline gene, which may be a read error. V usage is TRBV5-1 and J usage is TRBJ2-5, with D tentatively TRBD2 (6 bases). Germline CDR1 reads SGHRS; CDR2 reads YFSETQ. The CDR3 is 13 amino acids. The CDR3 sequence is CASSLGGGETPYF. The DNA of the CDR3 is TGCGCCAGCAGCTTAGGCGGCGGGGAGACCCCGTACTTC.